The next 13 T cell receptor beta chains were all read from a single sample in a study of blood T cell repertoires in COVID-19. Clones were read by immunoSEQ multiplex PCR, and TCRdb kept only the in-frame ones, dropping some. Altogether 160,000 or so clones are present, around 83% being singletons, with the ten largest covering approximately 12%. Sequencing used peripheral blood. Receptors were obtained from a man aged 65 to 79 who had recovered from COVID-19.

The CDR3 is CASSFRGQNNSPLHF. The DNA of the CDR3 is TGCGCCAGCAGCTTCCGCGGACAGAATAATTCACCCCTCCACTTT. V and J are TRBV5-1 and TRBJ1-6; TRBD1 might be the D (6 bases). CDR1 and CDR2 (germline): SGHRS, YFSETQ. Trimming took 2 bases from V and 5 from J, leaving 11 bases between them. The CDR3 sequence is 15 residues long.

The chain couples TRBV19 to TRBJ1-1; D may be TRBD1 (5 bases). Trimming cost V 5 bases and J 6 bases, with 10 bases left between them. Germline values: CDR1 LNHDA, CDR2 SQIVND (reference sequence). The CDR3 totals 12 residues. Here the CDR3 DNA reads TGTGCCAGTAGTCAGGGTCCGGCTGAAGCTTTCTTT. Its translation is CASSQGPAEAFF.

This CDR3 is CASSSSNRGLNTEAFF. For the CDR3, the DNA is TGTGCCAGCAGCTCCTCCAACAGGGGATTGAACACTGAAGCTTTCTTT. This rearrangement joins TRBV27 to TRBJ1-1; 7 nucleotides line up with TRBD1. Germline V gene data show CDR1 as MNHEY and CDR2 as SMNVEV (reference sequence). V lost 6 bases, J lost 0 bases, and 10 bases stayed unmatched. The CDR3 contains 16 residues.

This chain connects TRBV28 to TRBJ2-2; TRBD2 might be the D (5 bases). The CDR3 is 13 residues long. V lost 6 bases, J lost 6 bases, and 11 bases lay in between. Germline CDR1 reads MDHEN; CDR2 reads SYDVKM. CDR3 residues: CASRGNSAGELFF. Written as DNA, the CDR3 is TGTGCCAGCAGAGGGAATAGCGCCGGGGAGCTGTTTTTT. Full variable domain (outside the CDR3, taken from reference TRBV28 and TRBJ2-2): DVKVTQSSRYLVKRTGEKVFLECVQDMDHENMFWYRQDPGLGLRLIYFSYDVKMKEKGDIPEGYSVSREKKERFSLILESASTNQTSMYLCASRGNSAGELFFGEGSRLTVL.

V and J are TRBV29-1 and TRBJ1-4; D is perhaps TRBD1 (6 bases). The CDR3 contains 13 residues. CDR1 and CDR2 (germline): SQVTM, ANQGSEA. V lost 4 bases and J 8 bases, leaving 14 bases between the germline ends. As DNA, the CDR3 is TGCAGCGTTGGCTGGCAGGGGAGCGAAAAACTGTTTTTT. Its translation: CSVGWQGSEKLFF.

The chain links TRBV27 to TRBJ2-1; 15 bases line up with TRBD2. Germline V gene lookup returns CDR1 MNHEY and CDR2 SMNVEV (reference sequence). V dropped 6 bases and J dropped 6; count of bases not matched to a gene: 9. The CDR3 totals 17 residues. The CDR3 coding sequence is TGTGCCAGCAGCACCGGGACTAGCGGGAGGATGGGCAATGAGCAGTTCTTC. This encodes CASSTGTSGRMGNEQFF.

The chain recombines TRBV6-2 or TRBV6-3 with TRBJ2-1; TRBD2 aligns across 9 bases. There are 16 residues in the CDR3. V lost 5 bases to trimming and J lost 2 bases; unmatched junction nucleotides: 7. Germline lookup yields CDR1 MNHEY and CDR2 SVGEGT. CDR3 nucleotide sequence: TGTGCCAGCAGTCGAATAGCGGGAGAAGCCTACAATGAGCAGTTCTTC. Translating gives CASSRIAGEAYNEQFF.

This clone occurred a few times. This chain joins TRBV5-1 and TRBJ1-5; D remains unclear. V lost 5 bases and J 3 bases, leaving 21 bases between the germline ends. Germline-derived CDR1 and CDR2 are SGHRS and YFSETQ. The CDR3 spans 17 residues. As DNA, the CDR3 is TGCGCCAGCAGTCGTGACCCCCCCGGCGGCACCAATCAGCCCCAGCATTTT. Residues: CASSRDPPGGTNQPQHF.

The CDR3: CASSPTGLAGAETQYF. The CDR3 region has the DNA TGTGCCAGCAGCCCTACGGGACTAGCGGGGGCAGAGACCCAGTACTTC. The rearrangement links TRBV14 to TRBJ2-5; 14 nucleotides match TRBD2. Germline V gene lookup returns CDR1 SGHDN and CDR2 FVKESK. V was clipped by 4 bases and J by 4 bases; unmatched bases: 5. This CDR3 comprises 16 residues.

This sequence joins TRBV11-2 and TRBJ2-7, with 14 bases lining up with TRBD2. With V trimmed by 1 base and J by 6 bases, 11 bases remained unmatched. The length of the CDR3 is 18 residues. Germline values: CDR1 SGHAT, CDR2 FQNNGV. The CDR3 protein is CASSLGTGGLAGAAEQYF. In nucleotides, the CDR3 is TGTGCCAGCAGCTTAGGGACAGGGGGACTAGCGGGAGCCGCCGAGCAGTACTTC.

The CDR3 nucleotides are TGTGCCAGTAGTATAACGAGGGTGGCCAACGTCCTGACTTTC. Residues: CASSITRVANVLTF. The gene calls are TRBV19 and TRBJ2-6; D might be TRBD2 (5 bases). V was pared by 2 bases and J by 6 bases, with 8 bases between. This CDR3 has 14 residues. Germline V gene data show CDR1 as LNHDA and CDR2 as SQIVND (reference sequence).

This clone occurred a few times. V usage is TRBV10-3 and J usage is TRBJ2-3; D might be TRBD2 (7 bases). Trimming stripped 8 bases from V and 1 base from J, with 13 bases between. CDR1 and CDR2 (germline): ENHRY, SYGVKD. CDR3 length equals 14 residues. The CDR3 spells CAIGGAGGTDTQYF. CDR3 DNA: TGTGCCATCGGGGGGGCAGGCGGCACAGATACGCAGTATTTT.

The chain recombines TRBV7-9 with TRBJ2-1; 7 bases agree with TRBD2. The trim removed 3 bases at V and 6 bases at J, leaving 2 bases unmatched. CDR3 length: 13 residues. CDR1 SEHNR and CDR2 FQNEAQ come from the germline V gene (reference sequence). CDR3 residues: CASSFAGVNEQFF. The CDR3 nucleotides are TGTGCCAGCAGCTTCGCGGGAGTCAATGAGCAGTTCTTC.